This T cell receptor (beta chain) was identified during a study of blood T cell repertoires in COVID-19. Across the whole study: Sample material is recorded as cDNA or gDNA derived from T cells, B-cell-depleted T cells, or PBMCs.

CDR3 length: 17 amino acids. CDR1 and CDR2 from the germline V gene are SGHDT and YYEEEE. The germline V and J ends were trimmed by 4 bases and 5 bases, with 22 bases remaining between them. Recruitment covered about 26 US areas and drew participants whose ages spanned 18 to 89 years. Cohort 3 recovery required two negative PCRs, clearance, or symptom resolution. The protocol was immunoSEQ multiplex PCR, while the TCRdb copy is restricted to in-frame clones and leaves out a portion. In the table there are roughly 180,000 clones, 86% of which are singletons. The chain uses TRBV5-6 and TRBJ1-5; D remains ambiguous. The sequence derives from a woman in her 30s who had recovered from COVID-19. Sequenced material: PBMCs or T cells enriched from blood (not recorded which). The CDR3 bases are TGTGCCAGCAGCCTAAAACCCAGGTATCGGTTCTATCAGCCCCAGCATTTT. Translated, it gives CASSLKPRYRFYQPQHF.